A single sample gave rise to the 10 T cell receptor beta chains below, sequenced in a study of cytomegalovirus exposure and HLA in healthy donors. 13 Jbeta primers and 60 Vbeta primers were used for the PCR. Clones were sequenced by immunoSEQ multiplex PCR, and TCRdb holds only the in-frame ones, with some missing. The sample includes 150,000 to 200,000 clones, roughly 80% of them seen just once. The specimen sequenced was PBMCs. Receptors originate from a man in his forties in good health and CMV-seropositive.

The CDR3 region has the DNA TGTGCCAGCGCCACATGGGGGCGGTCGGGGGAGCAGTTCTTC. Its translation: CASATWGRSGEQFF. The chain combines TRBV5-4 with TRBJ2-1; D may be TRBD1 (6 bases). The CDR3 sequence is 14 residues long. The V gene lost 7 bases and the J gene lost 10 bases, with 21 bases spanning the gap. Germline V CDR1 and CDR2: SGHNT, YYREEE (reference sequence).

The chain combines TRBV7-8 with TRBJ1-5, with TRBD1 identical over 9 bases. The CDR3 spans 16 residues. CDR1 is SGHVS, CDR2 FQNEAQ, per germline. V shed 1 base and J 5 bases; nucleotides not matched to a gene: 6. The CDR3 region has the DNA TGTGCCAGCAGCTTAGTTAGACAGGGGGTGGATCAGCCCCAGCATTTT. Translation: CASSLVRQGVDQPQHF.

The V call is TRBV5-1, the J call TRBJ1-2; TRBD1 matches 10 bases. This CDR3 comprises 17 residues. Germline trimming cut 4 bases from V and 0 bases from J; bases unmatched to any gene: 9. Germline V gene data show CDR1 as SGHRS and CDR2 as YFSETQ. Here the CDR3 DNA reads TGCGCCAGCAGCGGAGACAGGGGGCGCCCCCCTAACTATGGCTACACCTTC. Its protein is CASSGDRGRPPNYGYTF.

The gene calls are TRBV27 and TRBJ2-4; possible D gene TRBD1, 5 bases. Germline CDR1 is MNHEY and CDR2 is SMNVEV (reference sequence). V was clipped by 6 bases and J by 6 bases, with 15 bases between them. The CDR3 sequence is 14 residues long. The CDR3 reads CASRNPGYGNIQYF. Written as DNA, the CDR3 is TGTGCCAGCAGGAACCCAGGGTACGGAAACATTCAGTACTTC.

This sequence joins TRBV5-4 and TRBJ1-6; D is ambiguous. In germline, CDR1 is SGHNT, CDR2 YYREEE (reference sequence). This CDR3 spans 15 amino acids. V lost 4 bases and J 5 bases, leaving 13 bases between the germline ends. The CDR3 reads CASSPGRQHNSPLHF. The CDR3 nucleotides are TGTGCCAGCAGCCCTGGGAGACAACATAATTCACCCCTCCACTTT. Based on the CDR3 plus reference TRBV5-4 and TRBJ1-6, the full variable domain is ETGVTQSPTHLIKTRGQQVTLRCSSQSGHNTVSWYQQALGQGPQFIFQYYREEENGRGNFPPRFSGLQFPNYSSELNVNALELDDSALYLCASSPGRQHNSPLHFGNGTRLTVT.

The rearrangement links TRBV7-6 to TRBJ2-3, with D possibly matching TRBD1 (6 bases). CDR1 SGHVS and CDR2 FNYEAQ come from the germline V gene. This CDR3 contains 14 residues. The CDR3 bases are TGTGCAGCCAGTCAGGGGCCCAGCACAGATACGCAGTATTTT. This translates into CAASQGPSTDTQYF.

This rearrangement joins TRBV4-3 to TRBJ2-1; 11 nucleotides agree with TRBD2. The germline V gene encodes CDR1 LGHNA and CDR2 YSLEER. The CDR3 is 15 amino acids. The V gene end was trimmed by 0 bases and the J gene end by 9 bases; junction bases not matched to a gene: 4. As DNA, the CDR3 is TGCGCCAGCAGCCAAGATAGCGGGGGGGCTGGTGAGCAGTTCTTC. It specifies CASSQDSGGAGEQFF.

The chain employs TRBV9 and TRBJ1-5, with D perhaps TRBD1 (5 bases). Germline V gene sequence: CDR1 SGDLS, CDR2 YYNGEE. Trimming removed 3 bases at V and 6 bases at J, with 13 bases between. This CDR3 is 14 amino acids long. The CDR3 DNA follows: TGTGCCAGCAGCGGGGGCGATGTGGCTCAGCCCCAGCATTTT. It yields the protein CASSGGDVAQPQHF. Filled out from reference TRBV9 and TRBJ1-5, the complete variable domain reads DSGVTQTPKHLITATGQRVTLRCSPRSGDLSVYWYQQSLDQGLQFLIQYYNGEERAKGNILERFSAQQFPDLHSELNLSSLELGDSALYFCASSGGDVAQPQHFGDGTRLSIL.

This rearrangement joins TRBV7-3 to TRBJ2-1, with D unclear. Between the trimmed V and J ends, which lost 1 base and 4 bases, there was a span of 20 bases. CDR1 is SGHTA, CDR2 FQGTGA, per germline. This CDR3 has 18 residues. Written as DNA, the CDR3 is TGTGCCAGCAGCTTAATTCCCCGCGAGCCTTCGGAGTACAATGAGCAGTTCTTC. Amino acid sequence: CASSLIPREPSEYNEQFF.

V and J are TRBV27 and TRBJ1-3, with 10 positions matching TRBD1. Germline lookup yields CDR1 MNHEY and CDR2 SMNVEV (reference sequence). V lost 6 bases to trimming and J lost 0 bases; unmatched junction nucleotides: 5. The length of the CDR3 is 16 residues. In nucleotides, the CDR3 is TGTGCCAGCAGCCTAGGGACAGGGGCCTCTGGAAACACCATATATTTT. This encodes CASSLGTGASGNTIYF.